The clone carrying this T cell receptor (beta chain) was detected many times. The data derive from a study of breast tumors, draining lymph nodes, adjacent tissues. This CDR3 has 16 amino acids. Per germline, CDR1 PRHDT and CDR2 FYEKMQ (reference sequence). Unmatched junction bases numbered 5, after V lost 0 bases and J lost 2 bases. TCRdb reprocessed the multiplex PCR reads with MiXCR, giving one entry per CDR3 protein. The table records 200,000 to 300,000 distinct CDR3 sequences, around 31% of them present only once. Samples came from axillary lymph nodes draining the breast cancer. The chain couples TRBV13 to TRBJ2-3; 7 bases line up with TRBD2. The TCR was taken from a female donor with breast cancer. Some clones in this sample may be carry-over from other donors' samples. Sequencing was done on a sample of axillary lymph node tissue. CDR3 nucleotide sequence: TGTGCCAGCAGCTTAGGAGGGAGGGGAACCACAGATACGCAGTATTTT. It codes for CASSLGGRGTTDTQYF. Supplemented by reference TRBV13 and TRBJ2-3, the full variable domain reads AAGVIQSPRHLIKEKRETATLKCYPIPRHDTVYWYQQGPGQDPQFLISFYEKMQSDKGSIPDRFSAQQFSDYHSELNMSSLELGDSALYFCASSLGGRGTTDTQYFGPGTRLTVL.